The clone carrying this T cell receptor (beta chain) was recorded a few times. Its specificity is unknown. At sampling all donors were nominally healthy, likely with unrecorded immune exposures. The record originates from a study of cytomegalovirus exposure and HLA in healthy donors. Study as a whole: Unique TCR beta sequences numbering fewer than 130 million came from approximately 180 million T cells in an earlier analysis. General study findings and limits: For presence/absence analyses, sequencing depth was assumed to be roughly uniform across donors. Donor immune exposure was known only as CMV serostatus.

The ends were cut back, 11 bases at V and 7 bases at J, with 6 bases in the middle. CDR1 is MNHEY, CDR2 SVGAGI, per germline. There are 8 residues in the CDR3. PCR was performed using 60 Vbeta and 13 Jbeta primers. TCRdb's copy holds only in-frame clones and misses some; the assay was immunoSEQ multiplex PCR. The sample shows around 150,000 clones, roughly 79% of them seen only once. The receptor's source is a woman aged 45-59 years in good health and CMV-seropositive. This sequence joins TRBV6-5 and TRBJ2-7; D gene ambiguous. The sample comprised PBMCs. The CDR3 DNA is TGTGCCCATTGTGAGCAGTACTTC. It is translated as CAHCEQYF.